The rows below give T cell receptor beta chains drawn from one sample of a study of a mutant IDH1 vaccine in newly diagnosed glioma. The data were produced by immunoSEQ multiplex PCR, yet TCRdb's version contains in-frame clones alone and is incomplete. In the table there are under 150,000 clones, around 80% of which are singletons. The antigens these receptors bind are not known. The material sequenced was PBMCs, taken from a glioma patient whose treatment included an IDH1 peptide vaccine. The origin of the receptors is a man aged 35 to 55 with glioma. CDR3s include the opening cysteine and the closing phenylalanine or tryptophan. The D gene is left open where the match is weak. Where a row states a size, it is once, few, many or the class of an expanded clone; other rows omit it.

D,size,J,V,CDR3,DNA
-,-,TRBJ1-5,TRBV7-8,CASSLDGFQPQHF,TGTGCCAGCAGCTTAGACGGCTTTCAGCCCCAGCATTTT
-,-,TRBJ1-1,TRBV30,CAWGGTANTEAFF,TGTGCCTGGGGAGGGACCGCGAACACTGAAGCTTTCTTT
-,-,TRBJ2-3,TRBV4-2,CASSQLRTGSDTDTQYF,TGTGCCAGCAGCCAACTTCGTACCGGGAGTGACACAGATACGCAGTATTTT
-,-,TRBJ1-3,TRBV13,CASSFGVGGRDTIYF,TGTGCCAGCAGCTTCGGTGTCGGGGGACGGGACACCATATATTTT
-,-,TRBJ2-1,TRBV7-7,CASSLGRDNEQFF,TGTGCTAGCAGCTTAGGCAGGGACAATGAGCAGTTCTTC
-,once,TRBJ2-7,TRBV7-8,CASSLASGRGGISYEQYF,TGTGCCAGCAGCTTAGCGAGCGGAAGGGGGGGGATCTCCTACGAGCAGTACTTC
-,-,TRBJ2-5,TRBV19,CASSDRDWWTETQYF,TGTGCCAGTAGTGATCGGGACTGGTGGACAGAGACCCAGTACTTC
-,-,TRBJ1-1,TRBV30,CAWSVLGLWAFF,TGTGCCTGGAGTGTTTTGGGGCTTTGGGCTTTCTTT
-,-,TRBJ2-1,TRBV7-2,CASSLMPGGPLVYNEQFF,TGTGCCAGCAGCTTAATGCCCGGGGGGCCCCTAGTATACAATGAGCAGTTCTTC
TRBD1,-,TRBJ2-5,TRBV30,CAWSVLTGAQETQYF,TGTGCCTGGAGTGTTTTAACAGGGGCCCAAGAGACCCAGTACTTC
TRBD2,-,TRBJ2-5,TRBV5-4,CASSTGLAGETQYF,TGTGCCAGCAGCACGGGACTAGCGGGAGAGACCCAGTACTTC
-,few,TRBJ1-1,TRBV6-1,CASSPTPDRGGAFF,TGTGCCAGCAGCCCAACCCCGGACAGAGGGGGAGCTTTCTTT
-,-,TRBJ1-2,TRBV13,CASSPGRGGANGYTF,TGTGCCAGCAGCCCAGGGAGGGGGGGTGCGAATGGCTACACCTTC
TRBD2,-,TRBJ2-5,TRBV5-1,CASSLAPPGGGETQYF,TGCGCCAGCAGCTTGGCCCCCCCGGGAGGGGGAGAGACCCAGTACTTC
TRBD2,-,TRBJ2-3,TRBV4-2,CASSQEGPGLASDTQYF,TGTGCCAGCAGCCAAGAAGGTCCGGGACTAGCCTCAGATACGCAGTATTTT
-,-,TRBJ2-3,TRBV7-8,CASSGLSTDTQYF,TGTGCCAGCAGCGGTCTAAGCACAGATACGCAGTATTTT
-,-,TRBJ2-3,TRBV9,CASKDVGTDTQYF,TGTGCCAGCAAGGATGTGGGCACAGATACGCAGTATTTT
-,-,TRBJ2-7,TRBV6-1,CASSEGGVWDEGGYEQYF,TGTGCCAGCAGTGAAGGGGGGGTGTGGGATGAGGGCGGCTACGAGCAGTACTTC
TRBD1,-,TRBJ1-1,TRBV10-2,CASRFDRENTEAFF,TGCGCCAGCAGGTTCGACAGGGAGAACACTGAAGCTTTCTTT
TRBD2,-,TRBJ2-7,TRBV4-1,CASSQETTGGTYEQYF,TGCGCCAGCAGCCAAGAGACGACGGGAGGTACCTACGAGCAGTACTTC
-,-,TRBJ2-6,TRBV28,CASSYRFSGANVLTF,TGTGCCAGCAGTTATAGGTTCTCTGGGGCCAACGTCCTGACTTTC
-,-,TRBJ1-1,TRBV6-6,CASTPTDREAFF,TGTGCCAGCACCCCGACAGATAGAGAAGCTTTCTTT
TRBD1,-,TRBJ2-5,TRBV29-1,CSARTGRLGETQYF,TGCAGCGCTAGGACAGGGAGGCTGGGTGAGACCCAGTACTTC
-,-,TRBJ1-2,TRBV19,CASLRAGSYGYTF,TGTGCCAGTCTTAGGGCGGGGAGCTATGGCTACACCTTC
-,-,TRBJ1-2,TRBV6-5,CASSYSTRGRGYTF,TGTGCCAGCAGTTACTCGACCCGGGGTAGGGGCTACACCTTC
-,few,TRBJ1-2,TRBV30,CAWTVGRNYGYTF,TGTGCCTGGACCGTAGGACGGAACTATGGCTACACCTTC
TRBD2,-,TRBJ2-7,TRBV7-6,CASSLDRPSGGEQYF,TGTGCCAGCAGCTTAGATAGGCCCTCGGGGGGTGAGCAGTACTTC
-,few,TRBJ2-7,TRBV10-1,CASSETQGEQYF,TGCGCCAGCAGTGAGACCCAGGGAGAGCAGTACTTC
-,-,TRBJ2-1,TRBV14,CASSQAVGQFF,TGTGCCAGCAGCCAAGCTGTGGGGCAGTTCTTC
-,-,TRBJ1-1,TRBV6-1,CASSDRMNTEAFF,TGTGCCAGCTCCGACAGAATGAACACTGAAGCTTTCTTT
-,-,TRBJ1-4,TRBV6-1,CASSKGRSNEKLFF,TGTGCCAGCAGCAAGGGACGGAGTAATGAAAAACTGTTTTTT
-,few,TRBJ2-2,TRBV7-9,CASSPRTGTGELFF,TGTGCCAGCAGCCCACGGACCGGGACCGGGGAGCTGTTTTTT
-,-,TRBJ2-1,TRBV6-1,CASSRKSGPYNEQFF,TGTGCCAGCAGTAGAAAAAGCGGGCCATACAATGAGCAGTTCTTC
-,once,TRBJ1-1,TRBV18,CASSPQSPKMNTEAFF,TGTGCCAGCTCACCACAGAGTCCGAAGATGAACACTGAAGCTTTCTTT
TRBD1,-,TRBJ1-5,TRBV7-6,CASSLATGQQPQHF,TGTGCCAGCAGCTTAGCGACAGGGCAGCAGCCCCAGCATTTT
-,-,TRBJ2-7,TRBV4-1,CASSQDLSRLYYEQYF,TGCGCCAGCAGCCAAGATCTCTCCAGGCTCTACTACGAGCAGTACTTC
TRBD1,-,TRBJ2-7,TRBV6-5,CASSEDRVSYEQYF,TGTGCCAGCAGTGAAGACAGGGTCAGCTACGAGCAGTACTTC
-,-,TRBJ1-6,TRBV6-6,CASFQARSPLHF,TGTGCCAGCTTTCAGGCGCGTTCACCCCTCCACTTT
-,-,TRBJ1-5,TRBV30,CAWSGGQSNQPQHF,TGTGCCTGGAGTGGTGGACAGAGCAATCAGCCCCAGCATTTT
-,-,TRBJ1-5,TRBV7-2,CASRGGQGAQPQHF,TGTGCCAGCAGGGGTGGGCAGGGCGCGCAGCCCCAGCATTTT
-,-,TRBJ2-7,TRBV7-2,CASSFRAARGQTISYEQYF,TGTGCCAGCAGCTTCCGGGCCGCGCGAGGACAGACGATTTCCTACGAGCAGTACTTC
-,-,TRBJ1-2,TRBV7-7,CASSLAGGMNNYGYTF,TGTGCTAGCAGCTTAGCGGGGGGAATGAATAACTATGGCTACACCTTC
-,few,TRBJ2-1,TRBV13,CASSAGTHSYNEQFF,TGTGCCAGCAGCGCCGGGACCCACTCCTACAATGAGCAGTTCTTC
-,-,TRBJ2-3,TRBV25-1,CASRQTGWGTDTQYF,TGTGCCAGCAGACAAACAGGGTGGGGCACAGATACGCAGTATTTT
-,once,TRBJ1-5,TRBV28,CASSHGPAPWGQHF,TGTGCCAGCAGTCACGGTCCGGCTCCCTGGGGTCAGCATTTT
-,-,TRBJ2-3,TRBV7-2,CASEFGGTQYF,TGTGCCAGCGAGTTTGGAGGTACGCAGTATTTT
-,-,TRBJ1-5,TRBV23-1,CASSHSLQPQHF,TGCGCCAGCAGTCACTCGTTGCAGCCCCAGCATTTT
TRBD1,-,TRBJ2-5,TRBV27,CASSTTGSETQYF,TGTGCCAGCAGTACGACAGGGTCGGAGACCCAGTACTTC
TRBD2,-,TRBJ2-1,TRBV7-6,CASSLDQRSGRSNNEQFF,TGTGCCAGCAGCTTAGACCAGCGGAGCGGGAGATCCAACAATGAGCAGTTCTTC